A selection of T cell receptor beta chains follows, all from one sample in a study of post-analysis software for immune sequencing data. TCRdb fed the PCR reads into MiXCR, producing one record per CDR3 protein. The table lists more than 450,000 distinct CDR3 sequences, 30% to 40% of them singletons. Sequencing was done on a sample of blood. The receptors stem from a girl aged 2-17 years with multiple sclerosis. Each CDR3 is given with its conserved first and last residue. D genes are given only for firm matches. Clone size appears in some rows only: once, few, many, or a class for an expanded clone.

v_call,j_call,clone_size,d_call,cdr3_nt,cdr3_aa
TRBV20-1,TRBJ2-1,few,TRBD2,TGCAGTGCTAAACCCGGGGGGCTAGCGGGGTTTTATCGTAATGAGCAGTTCTTC,CSAKPGGLAGFYRNEQFF
TRBV4-1,TRBJ2-1,.,TRBD2,TGCGCCAGCAGCCAAGATGGCTCCTGGACTAGCGTCCACAATGAGCAGTTCTTC,CASSQDGSWTSVHNEQFF
TRBV5-1,TRBJ2-5,.,.,TGCGCCAGCAGCTTCCTCACGGACAGTAAAGAGACCCAGTACTTC,CASSFLTDSKETQYF
TRBV7-2,TRBJ2-5,.,TRBD1,TGTGCCAGCAGCGGAGGGACAGGGGGTTACGAGACCCAGTACTTC,CASSGGTGGYETQYF
TRBV4-2,TRBJ2-3,.,TRBD2,TGTGCCAGCAGCCAAGATGGAGGGACTAGCGCTGGCACAGATACGCAGTATTTT,CASSQDGGTSAGTDTQYF
TRBV10-3,TRBJ1-2,.,.,TGTGCCATCAGTGACCCTCGCATCAGGGAATCCTATGGCTACACCTTC,CAISDPRIRESYGYTF
TRBV7-3,TRBJ2-1,few,.,TGTGCCAGCAGCTTACAGGGGGAGGTCAATGAGCAGTTCTTC,CASSLQGEVNEQFF
TRBV15,TRBJ1-5,few,TRBD1,TGTGCCACCAGCAGGGACAGGAGCCCTAGCAATCAGCCCCAGCATTTT,CATSRDRSPSNQPQHF
TRBV5-1,TRBJ2-7,.,.,TGCGCCAGCAGTTACGGCGCCCCCTACGAGCAGTACTTC,CASSYGAPYEQYF
TRBV12-3/TRBV12-4,TRBJ1-2,few,TRBD1,TGTGCCAGCAGTTTAGAGGCAGGGGGTAACTATGGCTACACCTTC,CASSLEAGGNYGYTF
TRBV7-9,TRBJ1-6,few,.,TGTGCCAGCAGCTTAGCGTTGGTAGGGAAGGATTCACCCCTCCACTTT,CASSLALVGKDSPLHF
TRBV7-3,TRBJ2-5,many,.,TGTGCCAGCAGCTTAGACCAGTCAGAGACCCAGTACTTC,CASSLDQSETQYF
TRBV15,TRBJ2-7,.,.,TGTGCCACCAGCAGAGATCGCCAGTCCACTAGCTCCTACGAGCAGTACTTC,CATSRDRQSTSSYEQYF
TRBV5-1,TRBJ2-1,.,TRBD1,TGCGCCAGCAGCTTGGAGGGGACAGGGGGCCATGAGCAGTTCTTC,CASSLEGTGGHEQFF
TRBV20-1,TRBJ2-7,.,TRBD2,TGCAGTGCTTGGGGGACTAGCGGGGGCAGAGGGTCACACGAGCAGTACTTC,CSAWGTSGGRGSHEQYF
TRBV25-1,TRBJ2-1,few,.,TGTGCCAGCAGTGAACCGGGACGAAATGAGCAGTTCTTC,CASSEPGRNEQFF
TRBV5-1,TRBJ1-2,few,.,TGCGCCAGCAGCTGGACAGCTAACTATGGCTACACCTTC,CASSWTANYGYTF
TRBV20-1,TRBJ2-5,.,.,TGCAGTGCTAGAGCAGGGTTCGAGACCCAGTACTTC,CSARAGFETQYF
TRBV6-5,TRBJ1-2,.,TRBD1,TGTGCCAGCAGCCGGACAGGGGGGGAAGCTAACTATGGCTACACCTTC,CASSRTGGEANYGYTF
TRBV19,TRBJ2-5,.,TRBD1,TGTGCCAGCAGACCCAGGGGGTGGGAGACCCAGTACTTC,CASRPRGWETQYF
TRBV6-1,TRBJ2-3,few,TRBD2,TGTGCCAGCAGTGAAGTCGGAGCGGGGGCCACAGATACGCAGTATTTT,CASSEVGAGATDTQYF
TRBV27,TRBJ2-6,few,.,TGTGCCAGCAGTTTTTGGGGGCGCCGGCTCGAAGGGGCCAACGTCCTGACTTTC,CASSFWGRRLEGANVLTF
TRBV12-3/TRBV12-4,TRBJ1-1,many,TRBD1,TGTGCCAGCAGTTTACTCCGGACAGGGAGCACTGAAGCTTTCTTT,CASSLLRTGSTEAFF
TRBV12-3/TRBV12-4,TRBJ1-2,.,.,TGTGCCAGCAGTTTAGGTGTGACCGCTAACTATGGCTACACCTTC,CASSLGVTANYGYTF
TRBV12-3/TRBV12-4,TRBJ2-3,.,.,TGTGCCAGCGGCCTTTACCCAGATACGCAGTATTTT,CASGLYPDTQYF
TRBV29-1,TRBJ1-5,.,.,TGCAGCGTTGCGTTTTCGGCAAGTAGCAATCAGCCCCAGCATTTT,CSVAFSASSNQPQHF
TRBV20-1,TRBJ2-1,.,TRBD2,TGCAGTGAAAGCGGGGTTCAAGAGACCCAGTTCTTC,CSESGVQETQFF
TRBV20-1,TRBJ2-1,.,TRBD2,TGCAGTGCTAGTTCACTAGCGGCGAGCTCCTACGATGAGCAGTTCTTC,CSASSLAASSYDEQFF
TRBV4-1,TRBJ1-1,.,.,TGCGCCAGCAGCCAAGATCGGAGGCAGGGCTTTGAAGCTTTCTTT,CASSQDRRQGFEAFF
TRBV12-3/TRBV12-4,TRBJ1-1,.,.,TGTGCCAGCAGTTCCCATGCAGGGGCATCTGAAGCTTTCTTT,CASSSHAGASEAFF
TRBV5-1,TRBJ2-5,.,.,TGCGCCAGCAGCTTGGAAGCTAGCCTTTACAATGAGCAGTACTTC,CASSLEASLYNEQYF
TRBV9,TRBJ2-1,.,.,TGTGCCAGCAGCCGGGCCTTTGGAGATGAGCAGTTCTTC,CASSRAFGDEQFF
TRBV6-5,TRBJ2-7,.,.,TGTGCCAGCAGTCGGACACCAAAGGCCGAGCAGTACTTC,CASSRTPKAEQYF
TRBV12-3/TRBV12-4,TRBJ2-1,few,.,TGTGCCAGCAACCCGATCCAGTCCTACAATGAGCAGTTCTTC,CASNPIQSYNEQFF
TRBV12-3/TRBV12-4,TRBJ2-3,.,TRBD2,TGTGCCAGCAGCCCTCCCGGGGGACTAGCGGGAGATACGCAGTATTTT,CASSPPGGLAGDTQYF
TRBV6-5,TRBJ1-3,.,.,TGTGCCAGCAGTTATACCAGTTCTGGAAACACCATATATTTT,CASSYTSSGNTIYF
TRBV5-1,TRBJ2-6,few,.,TGCGCCAGCAGCTTGAAAGTCTCACGGGATTCAGGGGCCAACGTCCTGACTTTC,CASSLKVSRDSGANVLTF
TRBV7-9,TRBJ2-7,few,TRBD2,TGTGCCAGCAGCTTCGCCGATTGGGGGGGCTACGAGCAGTACTTC,CASSFADWGGYEQYF
TRBV25-1,TRBJ2-4,few,.,TGTGCCAGCAGTGAATTGAGAGTGGGGACAAACATTCAGTACTTC,CASSELRVGTNIQYF
TRBV2,TRBJ2-2,.,.,TGTGCCGGCAGTGTTCAGGCCGGGGAGCTGTTTTTT,CAGSVQAGELFF
TRBV11-3,TRBJ2-1,.,.,TGTGCCAGCTCCTCGGACTTGCTCTGGGATGAGCAGTTCTTC,CASSSDLLWDEQFF
TRBV10-3,TRBJ2-3,many,TRBD2,TGTGCCATCAGTGGACTAGCGGGGGCCAGCACAGATACGCAGTATTTT,CAISGLAGASTDTQYF
TRBV6-6,TRBJ2-7,.,.,TGTGCCAGCAGTTACTCCCCAGAAGCAAGCTCCTACGAGCAGTACTTC,CASSYSPEASSYEQYF
TRBV24-1,TRBJ2-5,few,.,TGTGCCACCAGTGATCCCCAGGGGGGTTTTGAGACCCAGTACTTC,CATSDPQGGFETQYF